This T cell receptor beta chain was documented in a study of vaccination effects on CD4 cells after COVID-19. In the case of this clone: Antigen: not known.

Repertoires were generated with immunoSEQ multiplex PCR, while TCRdb's copy carries only in-frame clones and drops some. The repertoire holds under 55,000 clones, with just under 80% as singletons. V was cut by 5 bases and J by 4 bases, with 18 bases left in between. The CDR3 length is 15 residues. Germline CDR1 reads SGHDT; CDR2 reads YYEEEE. Sequencing in the ViraFEST assay came after antigen-specific CD4+ T cells had been expanded with viral peptide pools, which were used to stimulate PBMC. Cultured cells yielded isolated CD4+ T cells after less than 11 days. Testing of the vaccine recipients showed negative nucleocapsid antibodies and no prior SARS-CoV-2 infection.

The source was CD4+ T cells from PBMCs cultured with HCoV-OC43 spike peptides, collected before COVID-19 vaccination. This sample's subset: HCoV-OC43 spike overlapping peptide pool stimulation. The V and J genes are TRBV5-6 and TRBJ1-1; perhaps TRBD1 as D (5 bases). The receptor comes from a human donor who received a COVID-19 vaccine. CDR3 nucleotide sequence: TGTGCCAGCAGAGTCCAGGGAGTTGGGGCCACTGAAGCTTTCTTT. Residues: CASRVQGVGATEAFF. Full variable domain (missing parts from reference TRBV5-6 and TRBJ1-1): DAGVTQSPTHLIKTRGQQVTLRCSPKSGHDTVSWYQQALGQGPQFIFQYYEEEERQRGNFPDRFSGHQFPNYSSELNVNALLLGDSALYLCASRVQGVGATEAFFGQGTRLTVV.